Below, 8 T cell receptor beta chains from the same sample are listed, as sequenced in a study of identifying expanded T cells in peripheral blood. Generated by immunoSEQ multiplex PCR, the TCRdb table keeps only in-frame clones and is missing some. Seen here are more than 85,000 clones, about 85% observed once, and the top ten hold around 8.2%. Material: blood. The receptor source for this set is a person between 18 and 70 years old in good health.

This clone was detected only once. This rearrangement joins TRBV5-1 to TRBJ2-7; either TRBD1 or TRBD2 may fit D (6 bases each). Trimming pared 3 bases from V and 5 bases from J, leaving 21 bases between. The V gene's germline CDR1 is SGHRS and CDR2 YFSETQ. The length of the CDR3 is 16 residues. The CDR3 reads CASSSSSTGGVDEQYF. For the CDR3, the DNA is TGCGCCAGCAGCTCCTCAAGCACCGGGGGCGTCGACGAGCAGTACTTC.

V and J are TRBV18 and TRBJ2-1; TRBD2 aligns across 9 bases. Germline-derived CDR1 and CDR2 are KGHSH and LQKENI. V lost 6 bases and J lost 5; bases outside the gene matches: 5. This CDR3 comprises 14 residues. The CDR3 bases are TGTGCCAGCTCTCAGAGCGGGGGGAACAATGAGCAGTTCTTC. Its translation is CASSQSGGNNEQFF.

The rearrangement joins TRBV5-1 to TRBJ2-5, with TRBD2 identical over 9 bases. This CDR3 spans 16 amino acids. Germline loops: CDR1 SGHRS, CDR2 YFSETQ. V lost 1 base and J lost 4; bases outside the gene matches: 8. This CDR3 is CASSLQPAGGTETQYF. CDR3 nucleotide sequence: TGCGCCAGCAGCTTGCAGCCAGCGGGGGGAACAGAGACCCAGTACTTC. The whole variable domain, remainder taken from reference TRBV5-1 and TRBJ2-5, is KAGVTQTPRYLIKTRGQQVTLSCSPISGHRSVSWYQQTPGQGLQFLFEYFSETQRNKGNFPGRFSGRQFSNSRSEMNVSTLELGDSALYLCASSLQPAGGTETQYFGPGTRLLVL.

The V call is TRBV2, the J call TRBJ1-1; maybe TRBD1 (6 bases). The CDR3 is 14 amino acids. The germline gives CDR1 SNHLY, CDR2 FYNNEI. Trimming shortened V by 4 bases and J by 2 bases, and 11 bases separated the two germline ends. The DNA of the CDR3 is TGTGCCAGCAGTGTGGAGGGGGACAACACTGAAGCTTTCTTT. Protein: CASSVEGDNTEAFF.

The chain is built from TRBV14 and TRBJ2-2; the D is unclear. V dropped 1 base and J dropped 3 bases, with 3 bases sitting between them. The CDR3 has 13 residues. Germline-derived CDR1 and CDR2 are SGHDN and FVKESK. CDR3 residues: CASSQAHTGELFF. CDR3 in DNA: TGTGCCAGCAGCCAAGCGCACACCGGGGAGCTGTTTTTT.

This CDR3 reads CASSRRDRGPEANVLTF. CDR3 DNA sequence: TGTGCCAGCAGCCGTCGGGACAGGGGACCTGAGGCCAACGTCCTGACTTTC. The chain combines TRBV7-8 with TRBJ2-6; 10 bases map to TRBD1. Per germline, CDR1 SGHVS and CDR2 FQNEAQ. The CDR3 loop spans 17 amino acids. Trimming removed 5 bases from V and 6 bases from J; junction bases left unmatched: 10.

This chain connects TRBV7-2 to TRBJ2-7; TRBD1 agrees at 11 bases. The CDR3 loop spans 15 amino acids. The ends lost 6 bases at V and 5 bases at J; junction bases unmatched: 9. From germline, CDR1 is SGHTA and CDR2 FQGNSA. The CDR3 reads CASSYRTGGFDEQYF. CDR3 bases: TGTGCCAGCAGTTACCGGACAGGGGGCTTTGACGAGCAGTACTTC.

The genes are TRBV19 and TRBJ1-3, with D unclear. Deletions cut 3 bases from V and 2 bases from J, with 8 bases between. CDR1 and CDR2 from the germline V gene are LNHDA and SQIVND (reference sequence). CDR3 length: 14 amino acids. In DNA, the CDR3 is TGTGCCAGTAGTATCAAGGAACCTGGAAACACCATATATTTT. Its translation is CASSIKEPGNTIYF. Supplemented by reference TRBV19 and TRBJ1-3, the full variable domain reads DGGITQSPKYLFRKEGQNVTLSCEQNLNHDAMYWYRQDPGQGLRLIYYSQIVNDFQKGDIAEGYSVSREKKESFPLTVTSAQKNPTAFYLCASSIKEPGNTIYFGEGSWLTVV.